A single sample gave rise to the 9 T cell receptor beta chains below, sequenced in a study of T cells in women clearing cervical HPV infection. TCRdb keeps only in-frame clones here, not all; method: immunoSEQ multiplex PCR. Its listing shows 20,000 to 25,000 clones. The sequenced sample was blood buffy coat. The receptors were sampled from a woman aged 18 to 75 with a cervical HPV16 infection that either progressed to CIN3+ or cleared (not recorded which).

Worth noting for this clone: The read halts 3 residues ahead of the CDR3 end, with the missing end drawn from the germline J gene. The chain employs TRBV19 and TRBJ2-6, with TRBD1 identical over 11 bases. The junction had 7 bases not matched to a gene; V was cut back by 4 bases and J by 5 bases. The CDR3 is made up of 17 amino acids. CDR1 LNHDA and CDR2 SQIVND come from the germline V gene (reference sequence). This CDR3 is CASSTRTGGAWANVLTF. The CDR3 DNA, read in part, is TGTGCCAGTAGTACCCGGACAGGGGGCGCCTGGGCCAACGTC. The full variable domain, rest sourced from reference TRBV19 and TRBJ2-6, is DGGITQSPKYLFRKEGQNVTLSCEQNLNHDAMYWYRQDPGQGLRLIYYSQIVNDFQKGDIAEGYSVSREKKESFPLTVTSAQKNPTAFYLCASSTRTGGAWANVLTFGAGSRLTVL.

A note on this clone: With the read ending 3 residues before the CDR3 end, the germline J gene is used to fill in that end. The genes are TRBV4-2 and TRBJ1-1; D remains ambiguous. Per the germline V gene, CDR1 is LGHNA and CDR2 is YNFKEQ. CDR3 length: 16 residues. The ends were cut back, 6 bases at V and 7 bases at J, with 24 bases in the middle. The sequenced part of the CDR3 DNA is TGTGCCAGCAGTGGGGAGACGCGGACTACAATTCATGAA. Its translation: CASSGETRTTIHE. The full CDR3 sequence reads CASSGETRTTIHEAFF.

The CDR3 spells CASSLLLGPEETQYF. CDR3 DNA, as far as it was read: TGTGCCAGCAGCCTTCTACTAGGCCCAGAAGAGACC. The V call is TRBV7-9, the J call TRBJ2-5; TRBD2 is a possible D gene (5 bases). The CDR3 end falls 3 residues outside the read, so it is completed with the germline J gene. The CDR3 has 15 amino acids. Between the trimmed V and J ends, which lost 5 bases and 3 bases, there was a span of 16 bases. Germline V gene data show CDR1 as SEHNR and CDR2 as FQNEAQ (reference sequence).

On this clone: The read finishes 3 residues shy of the CDR3 end, and the germline J gene is used to complete it. The chain is built from TRBV3-1 (or the pseudogene TRBV3-2) and TRBJ1-2, with D unclear. The CDR3 loop spans 11 amino acids. Germline V CDR1 and CDR2: LGHDT, YNNKEL (reference sequence). The CDR3 protein is CASSQDGGYTF. Partial CDR3 DNA: TGTGCCAGCAGCCAAGATGGCGGC.

On this clone: The DNA ends 3 residues before the CDR3 does, and the rest of the CDR3 is filled in from the germline J gene. The genes are TRBV7-9 and TRBJ2-5, with D uncertain. Trimming removed 5 bases from V and 5 bases from J, with 6 bases in between. CDR1 SEHNR and CDR2 FQNEAQ come from the germline V gene (reference sequence). The CDR3 has 11 residues. CDR3 residues: CASSPAETQYF. The part of the CDR3 DNA that was read is TGTGCCAGCAGCCCCGCGGAGACC.

As regards this clone: With the read ending 3 residues before the CDR3 end, the germline J gene is used to fill in that end. This rearrangement joins TRBV5-1 to TRBJ1-5; maybe TRBD1 (6 bases). V was pared by 0 bases and J by 3 bases, with 10 bases between. CDR3 length equals 15 residues. Germline values: CDR1 SGHRS, CDR2 YFSETQ. The chain's CDR3 is CASSLVGADNQPQHF. Partial CDR3 DNA: TGCGCCAGCAGCTTGGTGGGGGCTGACAATCAGCCC.

Comments on this clone: The CDR3 end is not reached by the read, which stops 3 residues before it; the germline J gene fills it in. This chain uses TRBV29-1 with TRBJ2-7; TRBD1 might be the D (6 bases). Germline CDR1 is SQVTM and CDR2 is ANQGSEA. The CDR3 contains 13 residues. Between the trimmed V and J ends, which lost 7 bases and 2 bases, there was a span of 15 bases. CDR3 sequence: CSAEQGSTYEQYF. The sequenced CDR3 bases are TGCAGCGCGGAACAGGGTTCTACCTACGAG.

Comment on this clone: The read ends 3 residues before the CDR3 terminus; that terminus is restored from the germline J gene. The V gene is TRBV7-8, the J gene TRBJ1-5; D is possibly TRBD1 (5 bases). CDR1 is SGHVS and CDR2 is FQNEAQ in the germline V gene. This CDR3 has 11 residues. V was trimmed by 3 bases and J by 9 bases, leaving 6 bases between them. Partial CDR3 DNA: TGTGCCAGCAGCTTCGGGGGGCCC. It specifies CASSFGGP. The whole CDR3 reads CASSFGGPQHF.

About this clone: Coverage ceases 3 residues before the CDR3 finishes, and the germline J gene fills in the end. The chain combines TRBV18 with TRBJ1-4; TRBD1 might be the D (6 bases). The CDR3 contains 15 residues. V was shortened by 3 bases and J by 5 bases, with 13 bases between the two germline ends. Germline CDR1 reads KGHSH; CDR2 reads LQKENI. Incomplete CDR3 DNA: TGTGCCAGCTCACCGGGGGCAGGGAGAAATGAAAAA. As protein: CASSPGAGRNEK. The whole CDR3 protein is CASSPGAGRNEKLFF. The complete variable domain, with remaining parts taken from reference TRBV18 and TRBJ1-4, reads NAGVMQNPRHLVRRRGQEARLRCSPMKGHSHVYWYRQLPEEGLKFMVYLQKENIIDESGMPKERFSAEFPKEGPSILRIQQVVRGDSAAYFCASSPGAGRNEKLFFGSGTQLSVL.